This is a list of T cell receptor beta chains from one sample in a study of regulatory T cells in long-lasting Graves disease. TCRdb itself ran the multiplex PCR reads through MiXCR, one entry per CDR3 protein. The data contain 600,000 to 850,000 distinct CDR3 sequences, around 32% of them seen just once; the ten biggest clones take up about two fifths. Sequenced material: peripheral blood mononuclear cells (PBMCs), taken when the disease was refractory, from a patient treated with antithyroid drugs. These receptors were collected from a female donor with Graves disease. The CDR3 runs from the conserved cysteine through the conserved F or W. D genes are given only for firm matches. Some rows mark clone size as missing; the rest say once, few, many or name a class of expanded clone.

TRBJ1-2	NA	TRBV30	NA	CAWSVVLGGYTF	TGTGCCTGGAGTGTAGTTCTGGGAGGCTACACCTTC
TRBJ1-2	few	TRBV3-1	NA	CASSQGQGLRRGYTF	TGTGCCAGCAGCCAAGGGCAGGGACTCAGGCGTGGCTACACCTTC
TRBJ2-5	NA	TRBV7-9	NA	CASSFPGQKQETQYF	TGTGCCAGCAGCTTCCCCGGACAGAAACAAGAGACCCAGTACTTC
TRBJ2-2	NA	TRBV6-2/TRBV6-3	NA	CASSLEGSSGELFF	TGTGCCAGCAGTTTGGAGGGGTCGTCCGGGGAGCTGTTTTTT
TRBJ2-7	NA	TRBV6-1	TRBD1	CAAGQGTERYF	TGTGCCGCGGGACAGGGGACCGAGCGGTACTTC
TRBJ2-2	NA	TRBV5-1	TRBD1	CASQDRVGTGELFF	TGCGCCAGCCAGGACAGGGTGGGCACCGGGGAGCTGTTTTTT
TRBJ2-7	NA	TRBV3-1	NA	CASDNRRGEQYF	TGTGCCAGCGATAATCGGAGGGGCGAGCAGTACTTC
TRBJ1-5	few	TRBV30	TRBD1	CAWKGQGGYQPQHF	TGTGCCTGGAAAGGACAGGGGGGTTATCAGCCCCAGCATTTT
TRBJ2-7	many	TRBV2	NA	CASDLPRPAHRPAGDEQYF	TGTGCCAGCGACTTACCACGCCCAGCCCACAGACCCGCTGGCGACGAGCAGTACTTC
TRBJ1-4	NA	TRBV7-9	NA	CASSLSGLNEKLFF	TGTGCCAGCAGCTTATCAGGGCTTAATGAAAAACTGTTTTTT
TRBJ1-1	few	TRBV6-1	TRBD1	CASISSGQGSAFF	TGTGCCAGCATCTCCTCGGGACAGGGCTCAGCTTTCTTT
TRBJ2-7	many	TRBV20-1	TRBD2	CSAGAGRAPLHEQYF	TGCAGTGCTGGAGCTGGGAGGGCCCCGTTACACGAGCAGTACTTC
TRBJ2-7	once	TRBV6-5	NA	CASSFGGRDEQYF	TGTGCCAGCAGTTTCGGGGGGCGGGACGAGCAGTACTTC
TRBJ2-7	many	TRBV2	NA	CASTRFPADSTYEQYF	TGTGCCAGCACACGCTTTCCAGCGGACAGCACTTACGAGCAGTACTTC
TRBJ2-3	NA	TRBV28	NA	CATQKLGTRTDTQYF	TGTGCCACCCAGAAACTGGGGACCCGCACAGATACGCAGTATTTT
TRBJ2-5	NA	TRBV11-2	TRBD2	CVSSLTSGLRETQYF	TGTGTCAGCAGCTTAACTAGCGGGTTAAGAGAGACCCAGTACTTC
TRBJ2-1	NA	TRBV2	NA	CASSEREYNEQFF	TGTGCCAGCAGTGAAAGAGAGTACAATGAGCAGTTCTTC
TRBJ2-5	NA	TRBV7-2	NA	CTSSPSYRYQETQYF	TGTACCAGCAGCCCATCCTATCGTTACCAAGAGACCCAGTACTTC
TRBJ2-7	NA	TRBV7-9	TRBD1	CASSPLAGTAYEQYF	TGTGCCAGCAGCCCCCTGGCAGGGACAGCCTACGAGCAGTACTTC
TRBJ2-2	NA	TRBV2	TRBD1	CASSETGVGTGELFF	TGTGCCAGCAGTGAAACAGGGGTGGGCACCGGGGAGCTGTTTTTT
TRBJ1-1	many	TRBV2	NA	CASGGYSGAEAFF	TGTGCCAGCGGGGGCTATTCCGGGGCTGAAGCTTTCTTT
TRBJ1-2	many	TRBV12-3/TRBV12-4	NA	CASSSGVIYGYTF	TGTGCCAGCAGTTCTGGGGTGATCTATGGCTACACCTTC
TRBJ1-2	few	TRBV29-1	NA	CSVDLGGYTF	TGCAGCGTTGATTTGGGCGGCTACACCTTC
TRBJ2-7	many	TRBV5-1	TRBD2	CASSPIAGAPYEQYF	TGCGCCAGCAGCCCCATAGCGGGAGCCCCCTACGAGCAGTACTTC
TRBJ1-2	few	TRBV12-3/TRBV12-4	TRBD1	CASSLRGTGSNYGYTF	TGTGCCAGCAGTTTAAGGGGGACAGGGAGTAACTATGGCTACACCTTC
TRBJ1-2	few	TRBV5-1	NA	CASSLDPQAANYGYTF	TGCGCCAGCAGCTTGGACCCACAGGCCGCTAACTATGGCTACACCTTC
TRBJ2-7	NA	TRBV15	NA	CATSFPGDSYEQYF	TGTGCCACCAGCTTCCCGGGGGACTCCTACGAGCAGTACTTC
TRBJ2-6	many	TRBV12-3/TRBV12-4	TRBD2	CASAREGGPGANVLTF	TGTGCCAGCGCGAGGGAGGGTGGCCCTGGGGCCAACGTCCTGACTTTC
TRBJ2-5	NA	TRBV7-9	NA	CASSTSGRVAETQYF	TGTGCCAGCAGCACCTCCGGGCGGGTAGCGGAGACCCAGTACTTC
TRBJ1-1	NA	TRBV29-1	TRBD1	CSAEHRDREGSTEAFF	TGCAGCGCTGAACACCGGGACAGGGAGGGGAGCACTGAAGCTTTCTTT
TRBJ2-5	few	TRBV12-3/TRBV12-4	NA	CASSFGDIFVRRTQYF	TGTGCCAGCAGTTTCGGGGACATCTTCGTGCGGAGGACCCAGTACTTC
TRBJ1-2	NA	TRBV6-2/TRBV6-3	TRBD1	CASRQAGTDYYGYTF	TGTGCCAGCAGGCAAGCTGGGACAGACTACTATGGCTACACCTTC
TRBJ2-5	many	TRBV18	NA	CASSPPGETQYF	TGTGCCAGCTCACCCCCCGGCGAGACCCAGTACTTC
TRBJ1-4	few	TRBV5-1	NA	CASRKTAENVEKLFF	TGCGCCAGCAGAAAGACAGCGGAAAATGTTGAAAAACTGTTTTTT
TRBJ1-4	NA	TRBV11-2	NA	CASSLEGGLEKLFF	TGTGCCAGCAGCTTAGAGGGAGGACTCGAAAAACTGTTTTTT
TRBJ1-6	NA	TRBV10-3	NA	CAISAYKDFSNIPLHF	TGTGCCATCAGCGCTTACAAGGACTTCTCGAACATCCCCCTCCACTTT
TRBJ2-5	few	TRBV5-5	TRBD2	CASSVRTSGSFQETQYF	TGTGCCAGCAGCGTGCGGACTAGCGGGAGTTTCCAAGAGACCCAGTACTTC
TRBJ1-4	NA	TRBV18	TRBD1	CASSQDKTGGEKLFF	TGTGCCAGCTCGCAGGACAAGACAGGGGGCGAAAAACTGTTTTTT
TRBJ1-2	few	TRBV29-1	NA	CSAYPQGGYGYTF	TGCAGCGCTTACCCACAGGGTGGATATGGCTACACCTTC
TRBJ1-5	many	TRBV6-1	NA	CASSEAGGAYQPQHF	TGTGCCAGCAGTGAAGCTGGGGGGGCGTATCAGCCCCAGCATTTT
TRBJ1-2	NA	TRBV27	NA	CASSKQGPNYGYTF	TGTGCCAGCAGTAAACAAGGCCCTAACTATGGCTACACCTTC
TRBJ2-4	NA	TRBV12-3/TRBV12-4	TRBD1	CASSSPWTGVKNIQYF	TGTGCCAGCAGTTCCCCCTGGACAGGGGTCAAAAACATTCAGTACTTC